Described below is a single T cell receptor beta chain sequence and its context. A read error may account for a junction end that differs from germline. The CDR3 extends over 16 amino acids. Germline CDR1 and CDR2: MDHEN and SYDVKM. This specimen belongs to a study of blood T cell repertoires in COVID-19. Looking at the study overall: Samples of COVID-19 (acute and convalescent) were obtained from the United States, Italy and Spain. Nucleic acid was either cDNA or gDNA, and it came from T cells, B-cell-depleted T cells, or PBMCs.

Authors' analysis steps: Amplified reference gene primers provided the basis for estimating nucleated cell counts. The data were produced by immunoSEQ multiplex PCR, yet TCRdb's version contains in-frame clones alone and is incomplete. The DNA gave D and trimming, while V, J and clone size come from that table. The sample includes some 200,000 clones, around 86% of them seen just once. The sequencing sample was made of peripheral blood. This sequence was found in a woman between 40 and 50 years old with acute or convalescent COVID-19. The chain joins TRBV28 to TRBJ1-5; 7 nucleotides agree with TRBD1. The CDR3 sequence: CASSLSGTDPNQPQHF. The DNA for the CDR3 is TGTGCCAGCAGCTTATCCGGGACAGATCCTAATCAGCCCCAGCATTTT.